Listed below are T cell receptor beta chains from one sample, sequenced in a study of glioma-infiltrating T cells after dendritic cell vaccination. Sequenced by immunoSEQ multiplex PCR; TCRdb stores in-frame clones only, minus some. Of 72,000 or so clones listed, around 87% are singletons. The sequences come from blood, collected after dendritic cell vaccination. The receptors derive from a human donor with glioblastoma. Each CDR3 is given with its conserved first and last residue. D genes are given only for firm matches. The size field is filled for only some rows; it gives once, few, many or a size class.

CDR3,DNA,D,V,size,length,J
CASSPGDRAQETQYF,TGTGCCAGCAGCCCGGGGGACAGAGCACAAGAGACCCAGTACTTC,-,TRBV11-2,-,15,TRBJ2-5
CASTKEKVTEAFF,TGTGCCAGTACGAAGGAGAAGGTCACTGAAGCTTTCTTT,-,TRBV19,-,13,TRBJ1-1
CASSRRTGIDNEQFF,TGTGCCAGCAGCCGGCGGACAGGGATAGACAATGAGCAGTTCTTC,TRBD1,TRBV11-3,-,15,TRBJ2-1
CASSRERGGPGDEQFF,TGTGCCAGCAGCCGGGAGCGGGGGGGGCCGGGGGATGAGCAGTTCTTC,-,TRBV21-1,-,16,TRBJ2-1
CASSLGGGAFF,TGTGCCAGCAGCTTAGGGGGAGGAGCTTTCTTT,-,TRBV7-9,-,11,TRBJ1-1
CASSGSAKNIQYF,TGTGCCAGTTCAGGTTCAGCCAAAAACATTCAGTACTTC,-,TRBV19,-,13,TRBJ2-4
CASSPYNEQFF,TGTGCCAGCAGTCCTTACAATGAGCAGTTCTTC,-,TRBV2,-,11,TRBJ2-1
CASSLSSGDNNEQFF,TGTGCCAGCTCACTGTCTAGCGGAGACAACAATGAGCAGTTCTTC,TRBD2,TRBV18,-,15,TRBJ2-1
CASSPAGIRNEQFF,TGCGCCAGCAGCCCGGCAGGGATTAGAAATGAGCAGTTCTTC,-,TRBV4-3,-,14,TRBJ2-1
CASSFWGGSYNSPLHF,TGTGCCAGCAGCTTCTGGGGAGGGTCCTATAATTCACCCCTCCACTTT,-,TRBV11-2,once,16,TRBJ1-6
CASSPQGSRGETQYF,TGCGCCAGCAGCCCCCAAGGATCCCGAGGGGAGACCCAGTACTTC,-,TRBV5-1,-,15,TRBJ2-5
CASSYDRDVTEAFF,TGTGCCAGCAGTTACGACCGGGATGTCACTGAAGCTTTCTTT,-,TRBV6-5,once,14,TRBJ1-1
CASSWAGQQTYEQYF,TGCGCCAGCAGCTGGGCGGGACAGCAAACCTACGAGCAGTACTTC,-,TRBV5-1,-,15,TRBJ2-7
CASSQDIQLDEKLFF,TGCGCCAGCAGCCAAGATATCCAACTTGATGAAAAACTGTTTTTT,-,TRBV4-1,-,15,TRBJ1-4
CASSATGPGELFF,TGTGCCAGCAGTGCGACAGGGCCCGGGGAGCTGTTTTTT,TRBD1,TRBV2,-,13,TRBJ2-2
CASSRTVQGWETQYF,TGTGCCAGCAGTCGCACAGTACAGGGTTGGGAGACCCAGTACTTC,-,TRBV2,once,15,TRBJ2-5
CASSWGPGVAGLQETQYF,TGTGCCAGCAGCTGGGGGCCCGGGGTAGCGGGACTTCAAGAGACCCAGTACTTC,TRBD2,TRBV13,-,18,TRBJ2-5
CASSFVLAGAEQYF,TGTGCCAGCAGCTTCGTACTAGCGGGAGCCGAGCAGTACTTC,TRBD2,TRBV7-9,-,14,TRBJ2-7
CASSIGLAGAYEQYF,TGTGCCAGTAGTATTGGCCTAGCGGGGGCCTACGAGCAGTACTTC,TRBD2,TRBV19,-,15,TRBJ2-7
CASSEGTAGNTIYF,TGTGCCAGCAGTGAGGGGACAGCTGGAAACACCATATATTTT,TRBD1,TRBV6-1,few,14,TRBJ1-3
CASSLWGQGAEELFF,TGTGCCAGCAGCTTATGGGGGCAGGGGGCCGAGGAGCTGTTTTTT,TRBD1,TRBV7-2,once,15,TRBJ2-2
CASSAGWGSGVTQYF,TGTGCCAGCAGCGCGGGCTGGGGTAGCGGGGTGACCCAGTACTTC,TRBD2,TRBV7-9,once,15,TRBJ2-5
CASSLTGSDNQPQHF,TGTGCCAGCAGCTTAACCGGGTCGGACAATCAGCCCCAGCATTTT,-,TRBV11-1,-,15,TRBJ1-5
CASSPSGTYGPQHF,TGTGCCAGCTCACCTTCGGGGACTTACGGGCCCCAGCATTTT,-,TRBV18,-,14,TRBJ1-5
CASSLGSGRANEQFF,TGTGCCAGCAGCTTAGGAAGCGGGAGGGCCAATGAGCAGTTCTTC,TRBD2,TRBV7-9,-,15,TRBJ2-1
CASRVDRVNGYTF,TGTGCCAGCAGGGTGGACAGAGTGAATGGCTACACCTTC,-,TRBV2,-,13,TRBJ1-2
CSVEVLYESGNEQFF,TGCAGCGTCGAAGTCCTCTACGAATCAGGCAATGAGCAGTTCTTC,-,TRBV29-1,-,15,TRBJ2-1
CASSFLRNTEAFF,TGTGCCAGCAGCTTCCTCCGGAACACTGAAGCTTTCTTT,-,TRBV7-9,-,13,TRBJ1-1
CASSPGQGAGQPQHF,TGTGCCAGCAGTCCGGGACAGGGGGCCGGTCAGCCCCAGCATTTT,TRBD1,TRBV27,-,15,TRBJ1-5
CATSKGAGGSQETQYF,TGTGCCACCAGCAAGGGAGCGGGGGGGAGTCAAGAGACCCAGTACTTC,TRBD2,TRBV15,-,16,TRBJ2-5
CASSRGAQWDIQYF,TGTGCCAGTTCGCGGGGAGCCCAATGGGACATTCAGTACTTC,-,TRBV6-5,-,14,TRBJ2-4
CAWRTHGYTF,TGTGCCTGGAGGACTCATGGCTACACCTTC,-,TRBV30,-,10,TRBJ1-2
CASIEQPTDTQYF,TGTGCCAGCATCGAACAGCCCACAGATACGCAGTATTTT,-,TRBV2,few,13,TRBJ2-3
CASSSTGAGQETQYF,TGTGCCAGCAGCTCAACGGGTGCAGGGCAAGAGACCCAGTACTTC,-,TRBV7-3,once,15,TRBJ2-5
CAIRPGTSNTEAFF,TGTGCCATCAGGCCCGGGACAAGTAACACTGAAGCTTTCTTT,-,TRBV10-3,-,14,TRBJ1-1
CASSFGGAPVSYEQYF,TGCGCCAGCAGCTTTGGAGGGGCCCCTGTGTCCTACGAGCAGTACTTC,-,TRBV5-1,-,16,TRBJ2-7
CSARGTSDSYEQYF,TGCAGCGCGCGGGGGACTAGCGACTCCTACGAGCAGTACTTC,TRBD2,TRBV29-1,-,14,TRBJ2-7
CASSSLTSGGNIYEQYF,TGTGCCAGCTCATCCTTAACTAGCGGGGGAAATATCTACGAGCAGTACTTC,TRBD2,TRBV18,-,17,TRBJ2-7
CASSVHPSTSGEQYF,TGTGCCAGCAGCGTACATCCTTCGACTAGCGGCGAGCAGTACTTC,TRBD2,TRBV9,-,15,TRBJ2-7
CSAKLGSEQYF,TGCAGTGCTAAGCTTGGGAGCGAGCAGTACTTC,-,TRBV20-1,-,11,TRBJ2-7
CASSLGGAGNTIYF,TGTGCCAGCAGCTTAGGGGGGGCTGGAAACACCATATATTTT,-,TRBV7-3,-,14,TRBJ1-3
CAISESRESYEQYF,TGTGCCATCAGTGAGTCCCGGGAATCCTACGAGCAGTACTTC,-,TRBV10-3,-,14,TRBJ2-7
CASSPHGYEQYF,TGTGCCAGCAGCCCTCACGGGTACGAGCAGTACTTC,-,TRBV7-4,many,12,TRBJ2-7
CASSELGGGTGELFF,TGTGCCAGCAGTGAACTCGGGGGGGGAACCGGGGAGCTGTTTTTT,TRBD2,TRBV6-1,-,15,TRBJ2-2
CASSQTGVEAFF,TGTGCCAGCAGCCAAACAGGGGTTGAAGCTTTCTTT,TRBD1,TRBV14,once,12,TRBJ1-1
CSVEGTGPHEKLFF,TGCAGCGTTGAAGGGACAGGACCCCATGAAAAACTGTTTTTT,TRBD1,TRBV29-1,-,14,TRBJ1-4
CASSDEGGRADTQYF,TGTGCCAGCAGTGACGAAGGCGGGAGGGCAGATACGCAGTATTTT,TRBD2,TRBV6-4,-,15,TRBJ2-3